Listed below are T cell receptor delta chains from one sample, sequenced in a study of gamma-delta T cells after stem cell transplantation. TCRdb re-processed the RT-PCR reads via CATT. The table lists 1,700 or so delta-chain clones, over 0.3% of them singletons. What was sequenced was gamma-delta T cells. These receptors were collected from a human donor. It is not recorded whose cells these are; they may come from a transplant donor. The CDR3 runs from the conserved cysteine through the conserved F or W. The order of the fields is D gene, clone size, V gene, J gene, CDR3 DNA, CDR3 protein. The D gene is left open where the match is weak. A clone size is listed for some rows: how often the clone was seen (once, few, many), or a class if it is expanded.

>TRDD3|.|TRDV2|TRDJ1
TGTGCCTGTGACAACCTGGGGGATACGCGGGCCGATAAACTCATCTTT
CACDNLGDTRADKLIF
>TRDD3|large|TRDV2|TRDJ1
TGTGCCTGTGACCCTGCTTCTGGGGGATACTCGCCCACCGATAAACTCATCTTT
CACDPASGGYSPTDKLIF
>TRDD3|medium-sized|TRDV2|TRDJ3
TGTGCCTGTGACACCGGAGGACTGGGGATCAAACTAAGCTCCTGGGACACCCGACAGATGTTTTTC
CACDTGGLGIKLSSWDTRQMFF
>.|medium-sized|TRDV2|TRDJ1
TGTGCCTGTGACACCGTAGGGACACCCTCCACCGATAAACTCATCTTT
CACDTVGTPSTDKLIF
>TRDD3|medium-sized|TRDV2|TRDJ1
TGTGCCTGTGATCCCGTACTGGGGGATACGCGAACCGATAAACTCATCTTT
CACDPVLGDTRTDKLIF
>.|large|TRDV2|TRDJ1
TGTGCCTGTCCCCCACCCCGGGGATCAATCACCGATAAACTCATCTTT
CACPPPRGSITDKLIF
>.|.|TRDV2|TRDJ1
TGTGCCTGTGACACCGTACTGGGAAGGTTTAAACTCATCTTT
CACDTVLGRFKLIF
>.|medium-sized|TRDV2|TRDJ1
TGTGCCTGTGATCCGGTGGGGCCCCACACCGATAAACTCATCTTT
CACDPVGPHTDKLIF
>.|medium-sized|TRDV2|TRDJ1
TGTGCCTGTGACAACCTTGCTGGGGATTCCGATAAACTCATCTTT
CACDNLAGDSDKLIF
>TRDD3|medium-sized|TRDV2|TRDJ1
TGTGCCTGTGGCACAGTAGGGATACGAGGCGATAAACTCATCTTT
CACGTVGIRGDKLIF
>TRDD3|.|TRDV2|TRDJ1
TGTGCCTGTGACACCCTGAGGGGGATACGTCAAACAAACACCGATAAACTCATCTTT
CACDTLRGIRQTNTDKLIF
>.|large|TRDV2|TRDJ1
TGTGCCTGTGACACCGTCGGGGTTTCATACACCGATAAACTCATCTTT
CACDTVGVSYTDKLIF
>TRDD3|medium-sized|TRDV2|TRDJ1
TGTGCCTGTGACGAACTGAAGGGGGATACGCTTTTGGGGTACACCGATAAACTCATCTTT
CACDELKGDTLLGYTDKLIF
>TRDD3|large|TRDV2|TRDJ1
TGTGCCTGTGACAATCTGGGGGATACGCACAACACCGATAAACTCATCTTT
CACDNLGDTHNTDKLIF
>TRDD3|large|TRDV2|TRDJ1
TGTGCCTGTGACATTTGGGGGAGACAGGGTGGCGATAAACTCATCTTT
CACDIWGRQGGDKLIF